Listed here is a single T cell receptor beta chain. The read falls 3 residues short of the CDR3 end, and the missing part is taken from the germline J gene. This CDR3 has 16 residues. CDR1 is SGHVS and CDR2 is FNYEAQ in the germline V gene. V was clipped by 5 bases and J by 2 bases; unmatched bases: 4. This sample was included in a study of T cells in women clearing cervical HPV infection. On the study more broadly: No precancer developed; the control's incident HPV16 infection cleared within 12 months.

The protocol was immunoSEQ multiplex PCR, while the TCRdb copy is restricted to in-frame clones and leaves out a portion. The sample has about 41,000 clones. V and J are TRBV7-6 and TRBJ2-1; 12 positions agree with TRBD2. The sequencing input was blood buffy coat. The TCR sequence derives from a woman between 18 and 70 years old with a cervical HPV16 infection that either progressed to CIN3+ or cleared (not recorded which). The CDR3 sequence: CASSELAGGTYNEQFF. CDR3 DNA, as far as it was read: TGTGCCAGCAGCGAACTAGCGGGAGGAACCTACAATGAG. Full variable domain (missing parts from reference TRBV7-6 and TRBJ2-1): GAGVSQSPRYKVTKRGQDVALRCDPISGHVSLYWYRQALGQGPEFLTYFNYEAQQDKSGLPNDRFSAERPEGSISTLTIQRTEQRDSAMYRCASSELAGGTYNEQFFGPGTRLTVL.